The 5 T cell receptor beta chains presented below share a single source sample, sequenced in a study of cytotoxic CD8 clonotypes in ibrutinib-treated CLL. TCRdb's copy holds only in-frame clones and misses some; the assay was immunoSEQ multiplex PCR. The sample holds roughly 330,000 clones, 67% seen once. The material sequenced was PBMCs, taken after 36 months of ibrutinib treatment. The origin of the receptors is a human donor with chronic lymphocytic leukemia.

The CDR3 spells CATAADRNSPLHF. The CDR3 DNA is TGTGCCACCGCGGCGGACAGGAATTCACCCCTCCACTTT. The chain joins TRBV15 to TRBJ1-6; 7 bases align to TRBD1. V lost 8 bases and J lost 7; bases outside the gene matches: 5. The CDR3 has 13 residues. Germline V lookup: CDR1 LNHNV, CDR2 YYDKDF (reference sequence).

This clone has a handful of counts. The gene calls are TRBV4-1 and TRBJ1-5; the match to TRBD1 covers 7 bases. With V trimmed by 5 bases and J by 2 bases, 3 bases remained unmatched. This CDR3 has 14 amino acids. Germline CDR1 MGHRA, CDR2 YSYEKL. Written as DNA, the CDR3 is TGCGCCAGCAGCTTTGGACAGGGCAATCAGCCCCAGCATTTT. It specifies CASSFGQGNQPQHF.

A few counts support this clone. The chain carries TRBV27 and TRBJ2-1, with 9 bases lining up with TRBD2. The CDR3 is 14 residues long. After removal of 5 bases from V and 5 bases from J, the junction contained 4 bases not matched to a gene. Germline assignment: CDR1 MNHEY and CDR2 SMNVEV (reference sequence). DNA of the CDR3: TGTGCCAGCAGTATTGGACTAGCGAACAATGAGCAGTTCTTC. It yields the protein CASSIGLANNEQFF.

The chain carries TRBV19 and TRBJ2-5; 12 positions match TRBD1. This CDR3 has 14 amino acids. CDR1 is LNHDA, CDR2 SQIVND, per germline (reference sequence). Trimming took 4 bases from V and 6 from J; bases not matched to a gene: 3. CDR3 in DNA: TGTGCCAGTAGTAGGGACAGGGGGCAACAGACCCAGTACTTC. Amino acid sequence: CASSRDRGQQTQYF.

The chain links TRBV2 to TRBJ2-7, with D tentatively TRBD1 or TRBD2 (5 bases each). Germline values: CDR1 SNHLY, CDR2 FYNNEI. The CDR3 is made up of 13 amino acids. V gave up 9 bases and J gave up 5 bases, with 17 bases separating them. The CDR3 is CARALGTGNEQYF. In nucleotides, the CDR3 is TGTGCCAGAGCTCTGGGGACGGGAAACGAGCAGTACTTC.